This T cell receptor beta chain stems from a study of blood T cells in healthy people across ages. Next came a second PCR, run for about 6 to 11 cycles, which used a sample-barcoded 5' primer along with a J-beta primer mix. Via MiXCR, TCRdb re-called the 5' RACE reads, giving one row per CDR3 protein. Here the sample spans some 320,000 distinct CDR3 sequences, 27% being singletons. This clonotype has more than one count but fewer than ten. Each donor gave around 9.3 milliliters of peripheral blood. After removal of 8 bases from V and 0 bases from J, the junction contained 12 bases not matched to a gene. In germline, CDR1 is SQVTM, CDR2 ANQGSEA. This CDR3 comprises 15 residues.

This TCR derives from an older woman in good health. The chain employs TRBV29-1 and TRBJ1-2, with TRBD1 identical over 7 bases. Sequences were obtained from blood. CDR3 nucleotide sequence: TGCAGCCCCCCAGGGGGGCTCCTATCTAACTATGGCTACACCTTC. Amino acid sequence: CSPPGGLLSNYGYTF.